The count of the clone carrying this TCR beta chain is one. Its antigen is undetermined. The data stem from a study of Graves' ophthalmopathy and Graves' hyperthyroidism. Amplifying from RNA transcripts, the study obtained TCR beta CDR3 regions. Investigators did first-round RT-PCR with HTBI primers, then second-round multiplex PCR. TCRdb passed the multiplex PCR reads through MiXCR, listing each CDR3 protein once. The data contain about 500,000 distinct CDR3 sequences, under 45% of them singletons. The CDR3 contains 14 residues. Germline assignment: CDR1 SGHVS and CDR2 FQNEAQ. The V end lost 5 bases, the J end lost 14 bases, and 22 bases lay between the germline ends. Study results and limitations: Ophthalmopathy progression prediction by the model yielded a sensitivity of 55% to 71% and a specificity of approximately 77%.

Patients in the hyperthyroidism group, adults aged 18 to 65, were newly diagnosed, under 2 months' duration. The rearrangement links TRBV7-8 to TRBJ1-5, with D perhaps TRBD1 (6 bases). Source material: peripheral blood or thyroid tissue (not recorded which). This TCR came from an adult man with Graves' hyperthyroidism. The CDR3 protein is CASSRTGHTDYEHF. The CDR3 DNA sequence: TGTGCCAGCAGCAGAACGGGACATACAGACTACGAGCATTTT.